A selection of T cell receptor beta chains follows, all from one sample in a study of cytomegalovirus exposure and HLA in healthy donors. The method was immunoSEQ multiplex PCR; TCRdb's version includes in-frame clones alone and lacks a portion of them. The data contain 190,000 or so clones, about four fifths of them seen just once; the ten biggest clones take up roughly a tenth. What was sequenced was PBMCs. Receptors were obtained from a woman aged 50 to 60 in good health and CMV-seropositive. Both conserved end residues are part of each CDR3. A D gene is named only where the DNA matches it firmly. Rows may omit the clone size; those that give it use once, few, many or a size class.

D: .
length: 14
V: TRBV30
J: TRBJ2-7
size: .
DNA: TGTGCCTGGACAACCAGACTGAAATCCTACGAGCAGTACTTC
CDR3: CAWTTRLKSYEQYF

D: .
length: 15
V: TRBV6-6
J: TRBJ1-5
size: .
DNA: TGTGCCAGCAGTTACGGGGCAGGAAGAGCCCAGCCCCAGCATTTT
CDR3: CASSYGAGRAQPQHF

D: TRBD1
length: 17
V: TRBV11-2
J: TRBJ2-2
size: .
DNA: TGTGCCAGCAGCAACGTGCAATTACAGGGGGCGGGGGGGGAGCTGTTTTTT
CDR3: CASSNVQLQGAGGELFF

D: .
length: 14
V: TRBV6-1
J: TRBJ1-4
size: .
DNA: TGTGCCAGCAGCCGGGGGGCAACTAATGAAAAACTGTTTTTT
CDR3: CASSRGATNEKLFF

D: TRBD1
length: 15
V: TRBV6-1
J: TRBJ2-5
size: .
DNA: TGTGCCAGCAGCTCCGGGACAGGCTATCAAGAGACCCAGTACTTC
CDR3: CASSSGTGYQETQYF

D: .
length: 15
V: TRBV28
J: TRBJ2-7
size: .
DNA: TGTGCCAGCAGTTTAAACAGCCTGGGCTCCTACGAGCAGTACTTC
CDR3: CASSLNSLGSYEQYF

D: TRBD2
length: 15
V: TRBV6-5
J: TRBJ2-5
size: .
DNA: TGTGCCAGCAATGCTCTGGCGGGGGGCACTCAGACCCAGTACTTC
CDR3: CASNALAGGTQTQYF

D: TRBD1
length: 13
V: TRBV2
J: TRBJ1-2
size: .
DNA: TGTGCCAGCAGTGAACAGGGGGCGTTTGGCTACACCTTC
CDR3: CASSEQGAFGYTF

D: TRBD1
length: 18
V: TRBV4-1
J: TRBJ2-2
size: .
DNA: TGCGCCAGCAGCCCCTACCCGGGACAGGGAACGAACACCGGGGAGCTGTTTTTT
CDR3: CASSPYPGQGTNTGELFF

D: TRBD1
length: 15
V: TRBV5-1
J: TRBJ2-1
size: .
DNA: TGCGCCAGCGAGGACAAGGGACAGGGGGACAATGAGCAGTTCTTC
CDR3: CASEDKGQGDNEQFF

D: TRBD1
length: 15
V: TRBV14
J: TRBJ1-6
size: .
DNA: TGTGCCAGCAGCTCAAGACAGGGGTATAATTCACCCCTCCACTTT
CDR3: CASSSRQGYNSPLHF

D: .
length: 17
V: TRBV7-9
J: TRBJ2-7
size: few
DNA: TGTGCCAGCAGCTTAGGAGACGAAGGACAGCGTTTCTACGAGCAGTACTTC
CDR3: CASSLGDEGQRFYEQYF

D: TRBD2
length: 15
V: TRBV5-1
J: TRBJ2-3
size: .
DNA: TGCGCCAGCAGCTTGGTTTCCGGGGGGGTAGATACGCAGTATTTT
CDR3: CASSLVSGGVDTQYF

D: .
length: 14
V: TRBV16
J: TRBJ1-5
size: .
DNA: TGTGCCAGCAGTCCCTTTGGAGGGGATCAGCCCCAGCATTTT
CDR3: CASSPFGGDQPQHF

D: .
length: 14
V: TRBV5-4
J: TRBJ1-4
size: .
DNA: TGTGCCAGCAGCTTGGGCGTAACTAATGAAAAACTGTTTTTT
CDR3: CASSLGVTNEKLFF

D: TRBD2
length: 16
V: TRBV5-4
J: TRBJ2-7
size: once
DNA: TGTGCCAGCAGCTTGGATGGAGCGGGGGGCTCCTACGAGCAGTACTTC
CDR3: CASSLDGAGGSYEQYF

D: TRBD2
length: 16
V: TRBV4-1
J: TRBJ2-7
size: few
DNA: TGCGCCAGCAGCCAAGAGAGGCGGGGGGGCCATTACGAGCAGTACTTC
CDR3: CASSQERRGGHYEQYF

D: TRBD2
length: 13
V: TRBV10-2
J: TRBJ2-3
size: .
DNA: TGCGCCAGCAGGACTAGCGGAACAGATACGCAGTATTTT
CDR3: CASRTSGTDTQYF

D: TRBD1
length: 14
V: TRBV7-3
J: TRBJ2-7
size: .
DNA: TGTGCCAGCAGCCCCGGGACAGGGGGCCGGGAGCAGTACTTC
CDR3: CASSPGTGGREQYF

D: TRBD2
length: 17
V: TRBV5-1
J: TRBJ2-1
size: .
DNA: TGCGCCAGCAGCTCGACTAGCGGGGGGGCGGCTTACAATGAGCAGTTCTTC
CDR3: CASSSTSGGAAYNEQFF

D: TRBD1
length: 16
V: TRBV18
J: TRBJ1-2
size: .
DNA: TGTGCCAGCTCACCACGCTGGGGGACAGGATATATAGGCTACACCTTC
CDR3: CASSPRWGTGYIGYTF

D: TRBD1
length: 13
V: TRBV19
J: TRBJ1-5
size: .
DNA: TGTGCCAGTAGGCCCGGACAGGGACAGCCCCAGCATTTT
CDR3: CASRPGQGQPQHF

D: .
length: 13
V: TRBV28
J: TRBJ2-3
size: .
DNA: TGTGCCAGCAGTGACCTGAGACTTGATACGCAGTATTTT
CDR3: CASSDLRLDTQYF

D: TRBD1
length: 17
V: TRBV7-9
J: TRBJ1-6
size: .
DNA: TGTGCCAGCAGCCGCCCGACAGGGGGTTTAGATAATTCACCCCTCCACTTT
CDR3: CASSRPTGGLDNSPLHF

D: .
length: 15
V: TRBV5-1
J: TRBJ2-2
size: once
DNA: TGCGCCAGCAGCTCCCTCGGTACCGGCACCGGGGAGCTGTTTTTT
CDR3: CASSSLGTGTGELFF

D: .
length: 15
V: TRBV28
J: TRBJ1-1
size: .
DNA: TGTGCCAGCAGTTTGGGGGGAGGGGTGAACACTGAAGCTTTCTTT
CDR3: CASSLGGGVNTEAFF

D: .
length: 15
V: TRBV28
J: TRBJ2-7
size: .
DNA: TGTGCCAGCAGTTTAACAGGTTCGTTAACCTACGAGCAGTACTTC
CDR3: CASSLTGSLTYEQYF

D: TRBD2
length: 15
V: TRBV6-4
J: TRBJ2-1
size: .
DNA: TGTGCCAGCAGCCGAACTAGCGGGGGGCACGATGAGCAGTTCTTC
CDR3: CASSRTSGGHDEQFF

D: .
length: 15
V: TRBV18
J: TRBJ2-2
size: .
DNA: TGTGCCAGCTCACCCACAGGAGCGAACACCGGGGAGCTGTTTTTT
CDR3: CASSPTGANTGELFF

D: .
length: 16
V: TRBV11-2
J: TRBJ2-7
size: once
DNA: TGTGCCAGCAGCCCTAGGGGGGCAAGGGGGCATGGCGAGCAGTACTTC
CDR3: CASSPRGARGHGEQYF

D: .
length: 12
V: TRBV30
J: TRBJ2-2
size: .
DNA: TGTGCCTGGAGCCTATCCACCGGGGAGCTGTTTTTT
CDR3: CAWSLSTGELFF

D: .
length: 12
V: TRBV29-1
J: TRBJ1-2
size: .
DNA: TGCAGCGTTCCCGACTCTCGGGGTGGCTACACCTTC
CDR3: CSVPDSRGGYTF